Listed below are T cell receptor beta chains from one sample, sequenced in a study of regulatory T cells in long-lasting Graves disease. TCRdb reanalysed the multiplex PCR reads using MiXCR and keeps one entry per CDR3 protein. Here the sample spans roughly 560,000 distinct CDR3 sequences, more than 10% being singletons. These data are also associated with another study on T cells in Graves' hyperthyroidism and ophthalmopathy.

The sample here was peripheral blood mononuclear cells (PBMCs), taken at new diagnosis, from a patient treated with antithyroid drugs. These receptors were taken from a young woman with Graves disease. CDR3s include the opening cysteine and the closing phenylalanine or tryptophan. Fields, in order: CDR3 length, J gene, clone size, D gene, V gene, CDR3 DNA, CDR3 protein. The D gene is left open where the match is weak. Size tells how often a clone was seen (once, few, many) or the class of an expanded clone, and some rows leave it out.

15,TRBJ2-5,few,NA,TRBV11-2,TGTGCCAGCAGCCCCCGGGGCGGCCCATGGTATACCCAGTACTTC,CASSPRGGPWYTQYF
19,TRBJ2-1,many,TRBD2,TRBV6-9,TGTGCCAGCAGTTATGGGTCAAGGACTAGCGGGAAATTCTACAATGAGCAGTTCTTC,CASSYGSRTSGKFYNEQFF
14,TRBJ1-1,few,NA,TRBV20-1,TGCAGTGCTATCTCCGGGAGTACTGGAAGCGAAGCTTTCTTT,CSAISGSTGSEAFF
14,TRBJ1-1,many,NA,TRBV20-1,TGCAGTGCTAGACAGGGACCCGCCGACACTGAAGCTTTCTTT,CSARQGPADTEAFF
18,TRBJ2-1,many,NA,TRBV2,TGTGCCAGTTTGGATCGAGGGGTAGCAACTCCCTCCTACAATGAGCAGTTCTTC,CASLDRGVATPSYNEQFF
14,TRBJ1-4,NA,NA,TRBV20-1,TGCAGTGCTAGAGAGGCCCGATATAATGAAAAACTGTTTTTT,CSAREARYNEKLFF
14,TRBJ1-1,few,NA,TRBV6-9,TGTGCCAGCAGTTACTCGAAGGGATACACTGAAGCTTTCTTT,CASSYSKGYTEAFF
16,TRBJ2-1,many,TRBD2,TRBV12-3/TRBV12-4,TGTGCCAGCAGTGGGCTAGCGGGAGTCCCCTACAATGAGCAGTTCTTC,CASSGLAGVPYNEQFF
14,TRBJ1-5,NA,NA,TRBV12-3/TRBV12-4,TGTGCCAGCAGTTTCGGCGATAGCAATCAACCCCAGCATTTT,CASSFGDSNQPQHF
12,TRBJ2-3,many,NA,TRBV28,TGTGCCAGCAGCCTTTTAAGGGAACTCCAGTATTTT,CASSLLRELQYF
15,TRBJ2-7,many,TRBD2,TRBV5-1,TGCGCCAGCAGTCGGGGACTAGCGTACTCCTACGAGCAGTACTTC,CASSRGLAYSYEQYF
13,TRBJ2-7,few,NA,TRBV19,TGTGCCAGTAGGTTGGGACCGACGTACGAGCAGTACTTC,CASRLGPTYEQYF
15,TRBJ1-2,few,NA,TRBV7-2,TGTGCCAGCCTTATAGCGGGTGGGGGCGGCTATGGCTACACCTTC,CASLIAGGGGYGYTF
15,TRBJ2-1,many,NA,TRBV24-1,TGTGCCACCAGTGACGTGACAGAGACCTACAATGAGCAGTTCTTC,CATSDVTETYNEQFF
14,TRBJ1-6,many,TRBD1,TRBV2,TGTGCCAGCAGTCGGACAGGTGGGGAATCACCCCTCCACTTT,CASSRTGGESPLHF
17,TRBJ1-2,NA,TRBD1,TRBV6-5,TGTGCCAGCAGTTACTCAGGCGCAGGGGGCTCCCCCTATGGCTACACCTTC,CASSYSGAGGSPYGYTF
16,TRBJ1-1,many,TRBD1,TRBV28,TGTGCCAGCAACGGGCATCAGGGGGCGCGAAACACTGAAGCTTTCTTT,CASNGHQGARNTEAFF
14,TRBJ2-7,many,NA,TRBV5-1,TGCGCCAGCAGCTTGGTGGCAGGGAACTACGAGCAGTACTTC,CASSLVAGNYEQYF
13,TRBJ2-7,NA,NA,TRBV5-5,TGTGCCAGCAGCCCAAACCGGTTCTACGAGCAGTACTTC,CASSPNRFYEQYF
15,TRBJ2-7,many,NA,TRBV19,TGTGCCAGTAGTTGGCGGGGAAGTGGGGCCTACGAGCAGTACTTC,CASSWRGSGAYEQYF
15,TRBJ1-6,many,NA,TRBV2,TGTGCCAGCAGTGAACAGCCAGGGCATAATTCACCCCTCCACTTT,CASSEQPGHNSPLHF
14,TRBJ2-1,few,TRBD1,TRBV2,TGTGCCTCCTTTCCGGGACAGGGGCCGAATGAGCAGTTCTTC,CASFPGQGPNEQFF
17,TRBJ1-1,many,TRBD1,TRBV20-1,TGCAGTGCTAGAGAACGTATGGGGACAGGGCCGAACACTGAAGCTTTCTTT,CSARERMGTGPNTEAFF
17,TRBJ2-5,many,TRBD1,TRBV6-1,TGTGCCAGCAGTGCTACGCCGGGACAGGGAAAGACGGAGACCCAGTACTTC,CASSATPGQGKTETQYF
12,TRBJ1-1,many,NA,TRBV18,TGTGCCAGCTCGTCAATACAGGGTGAAGCTTTCTTT,CASSSIQGEAFF
15,TRBJ2-7,many,NA,TRBV7-9,TGTGCCAGCAGCGGTTCTCCCCCCATTGGCTACGAGCAGTACTTC,CASSGSPPIGYEQYF
14,TRBJ1-2,many,NA,TRBV7-2,TGTGCCAGCAGCAAGAGGCAGCTTTCCTATGGCTACACCTTC,CASSKRQLSYGYTF
15,TRBJ2-3,many,TRBD2,TRBV10-3,TGTGCCATCAGTGGTGAGCGGGGACGCACAGATACGCAGTATTTT,CAISGERGRTDTQYF
13,TRBJ1-1,many,NA,TRBV18,TGTGCCAGCTCACCATCGGGACCGCCTGCGGCTTTCTTT,CASSPSGPPAAFF
13,TRBJ2-2,many,NA,TRBV7-3,TGTGCCAGCGCGGCAGGGGACACCGGGGAGCTGTTTTTT,CASAAGDTGELFF
17,TRBJ1-4,many,TRBD1,TRBV20-1,TGCAGTGCTAGCCAAGGGACAGATTCCACCCTAAATGAAAAACTGTTTTTT,CSASQGTDSTLNEKLFF